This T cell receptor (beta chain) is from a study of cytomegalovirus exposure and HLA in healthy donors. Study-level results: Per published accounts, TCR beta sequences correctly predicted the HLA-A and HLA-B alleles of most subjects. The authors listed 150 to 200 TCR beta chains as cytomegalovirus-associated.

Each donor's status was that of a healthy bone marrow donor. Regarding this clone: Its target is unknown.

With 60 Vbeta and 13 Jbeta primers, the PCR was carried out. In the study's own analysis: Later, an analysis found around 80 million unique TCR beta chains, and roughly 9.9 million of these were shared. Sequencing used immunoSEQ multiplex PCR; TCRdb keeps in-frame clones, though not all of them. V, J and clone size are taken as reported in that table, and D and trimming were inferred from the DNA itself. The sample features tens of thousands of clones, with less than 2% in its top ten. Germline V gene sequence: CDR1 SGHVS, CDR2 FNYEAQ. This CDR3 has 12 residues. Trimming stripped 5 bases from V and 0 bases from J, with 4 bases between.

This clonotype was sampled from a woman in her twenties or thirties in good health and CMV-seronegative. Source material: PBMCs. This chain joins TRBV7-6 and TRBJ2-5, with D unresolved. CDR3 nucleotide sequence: TGTGCCAGCAGCCGGTACCAAGAGACCCAGTACTTC. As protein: CASSRYQETQYF.